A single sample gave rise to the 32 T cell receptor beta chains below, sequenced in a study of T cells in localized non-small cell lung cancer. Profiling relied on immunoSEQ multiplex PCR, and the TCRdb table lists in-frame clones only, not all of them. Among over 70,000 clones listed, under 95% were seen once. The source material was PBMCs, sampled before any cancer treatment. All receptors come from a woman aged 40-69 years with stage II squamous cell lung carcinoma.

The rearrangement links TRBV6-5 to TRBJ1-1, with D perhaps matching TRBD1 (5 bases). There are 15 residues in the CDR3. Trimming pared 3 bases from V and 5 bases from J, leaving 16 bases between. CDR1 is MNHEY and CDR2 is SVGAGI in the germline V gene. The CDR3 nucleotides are TGTGCCAGCAGTTATAGGTTTGGGGGTCAAACTGAAGCTTTCTTT. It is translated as CASSYRFGGQTEAFF.

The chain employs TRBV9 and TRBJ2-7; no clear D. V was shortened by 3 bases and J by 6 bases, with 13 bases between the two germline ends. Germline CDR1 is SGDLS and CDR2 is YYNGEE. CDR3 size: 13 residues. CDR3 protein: CASSAIPGGEQYF. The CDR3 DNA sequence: TGTGCCAGCAGCGCCATACCGGGTGGCGAGCAGTACTTC. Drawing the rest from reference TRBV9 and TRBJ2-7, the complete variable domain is DSGVTQTPKHLITATGQRVTLRCSPRSGDLSVYWYQQSLDQGLQFLIQYYNGEERAKGNILERFSAQQFPDLHSELNLSSLELGDSALYFCASSAIPGGEQYFGPGTRLTVT.

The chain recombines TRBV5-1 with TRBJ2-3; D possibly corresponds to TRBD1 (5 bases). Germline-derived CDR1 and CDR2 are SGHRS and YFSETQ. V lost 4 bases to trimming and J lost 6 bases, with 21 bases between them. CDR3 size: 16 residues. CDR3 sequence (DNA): TGCGCCAGCAGCCCCAGCAGGGTAACCCGCCCCGATACGCAGTATTTT. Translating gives CASSPSRVTRPDTQYF.

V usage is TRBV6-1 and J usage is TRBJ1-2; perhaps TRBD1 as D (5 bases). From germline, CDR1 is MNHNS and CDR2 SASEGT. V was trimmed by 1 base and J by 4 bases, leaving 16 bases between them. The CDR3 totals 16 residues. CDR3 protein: CASSEGGVGLSYGYTF. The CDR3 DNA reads TGTGCCAGCAGTGAAGGGGGCGTTGGCCTTTCCTATGGCTACACCTTC.

DNA of the CDR3: TGTGCCAGCAGCTTAACGTCTACTACAGGGAGACAGTATTTT. Amino acid sequence: CASSLTSTTGRQYF. The chain couples TRBV11-3 to TRBJ2-3; a weak D match, TRBD1 (6 bases). The germline V gene has CDR1 SGHNT and CDR2 YENEEA. Between the trimmed V and J ends, which lost 2 bases and 12 bases, there was a span of 18 bases. The CDR3 length is 14 residues. The full variable domain, in which reference TRBV11-3 and TRBJ2-3 provide the parts outside the CDR3, is EAGVVQSPRYKIIEKKQPVAFWCNPISGHNTLYWYLQNLGQGPELLIRYENEEAVDDSQLPKDRFSAERLKGVDSTLKIQPAELGDSAVYLCASSLTSTTGRQYFGPGTRLTVL.

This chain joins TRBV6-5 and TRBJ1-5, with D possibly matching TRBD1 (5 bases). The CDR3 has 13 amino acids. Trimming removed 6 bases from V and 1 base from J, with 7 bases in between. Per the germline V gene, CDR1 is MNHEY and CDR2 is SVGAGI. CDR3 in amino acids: CASSRDSNQPQHF. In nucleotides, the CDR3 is TGTGCCAGCAGCCGGGACAGCAATCAGCCCCAGCATTTT.

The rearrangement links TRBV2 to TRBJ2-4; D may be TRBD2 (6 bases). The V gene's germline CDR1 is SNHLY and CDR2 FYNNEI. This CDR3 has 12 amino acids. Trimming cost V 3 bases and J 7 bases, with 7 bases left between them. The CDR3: CASSDGGNIQYF. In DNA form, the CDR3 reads TGTGCCAGCAGTGATGGGGGGAACATTCAGTACTTC.

In DNA, the CDR3 is TGTGCCAGCAGTGCCACGGGACTAGCGGCAACCTCTCCCTACAATGAGCAGTTCTTC. Amino acids: CASSATGLAATSPYNEQFF. The chain has TRBV6-4 and TRBJ2-1, with 11 bases matching TRBD2. The germline gives CDR1 MRHNA, CDR2 SNTAGT. The V and J ends lost 4 bases and 2 bases, in that order; junction bases with no gene match: 13. The CDR3 is made up of 19 amino acids.

The CDR3 spells CAWGRDYGYTF. The DNA for the CDR3 is TGTGCCTGGGGGAGGGACTATGGCTACACCTTC. The V call is TRBV30, the J call TRBJ1-2; D not certain. The CDR3 loop spans 11 amino acids. V was clipped by 5 bases and J by 3 bases, with 7 bases between them. The germline V gene has CDR1 GTSNPN and CDR2 SVGIG (reference sequence).

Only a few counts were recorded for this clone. CDR3 sequence: CASLRAGGHGNEQFF. CDR3 bases: TGTGCCAGCCTCCGGGCGGGGGGCCACGGGAATGAGCAGTTCTTC. The J gene is TRBJ2-1, the V gene TRBV6-6, with 8 bases fitting TRBD2. CDR3 length equals 15 residues. CDR1 is MNHNY, CDR2 SVGAGI, per germline (reference sequence). Trimming removed 8 bases from V and 7 bases from J; junction bases left unmatched: 13.

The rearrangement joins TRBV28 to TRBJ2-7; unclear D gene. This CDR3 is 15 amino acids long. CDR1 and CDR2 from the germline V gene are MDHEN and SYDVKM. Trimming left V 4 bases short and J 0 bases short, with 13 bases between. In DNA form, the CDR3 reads TGTGCCAGCAGTTCACTTGATCACAGCTCCTACGAGCAGTACTTC. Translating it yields CASSSLDHSSYEQYF. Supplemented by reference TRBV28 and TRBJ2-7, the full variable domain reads DVKVTQSSRYLVKRTGEKVFLECVQDMDHENMFWYRQDPGLGLRLIYFSYDVKMKEKGDIPEGYSVSREKKERFSLILESASTNQTSMYLCASSSLDHSSYEQYFGPGTRLTVT.

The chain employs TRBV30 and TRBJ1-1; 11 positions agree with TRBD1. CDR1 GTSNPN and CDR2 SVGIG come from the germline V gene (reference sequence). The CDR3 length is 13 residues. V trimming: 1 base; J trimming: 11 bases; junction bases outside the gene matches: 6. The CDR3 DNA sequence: TGTGCCTGGAGTGCAGGACAGGGGGCTACGGCTTTCTTT. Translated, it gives CAWSAGQGATAFF.

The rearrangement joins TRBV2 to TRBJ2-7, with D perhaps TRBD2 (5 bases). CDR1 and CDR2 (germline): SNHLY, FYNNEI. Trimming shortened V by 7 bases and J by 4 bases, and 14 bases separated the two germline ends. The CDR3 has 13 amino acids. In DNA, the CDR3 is TGTGCCAGCATTGAGACTTCGGGATACGAGCAGTACTTC. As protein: CASIETSGYEQYF.

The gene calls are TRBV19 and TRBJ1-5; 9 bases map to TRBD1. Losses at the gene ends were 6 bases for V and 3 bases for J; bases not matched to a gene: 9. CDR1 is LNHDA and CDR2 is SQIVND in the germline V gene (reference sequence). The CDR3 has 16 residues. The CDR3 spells CASSTGQGLFNQPQHF. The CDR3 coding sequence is TGTGCCAGTAGCACCGGACAGGGGCTATTCAATCAGCCCCAGCATTTT.

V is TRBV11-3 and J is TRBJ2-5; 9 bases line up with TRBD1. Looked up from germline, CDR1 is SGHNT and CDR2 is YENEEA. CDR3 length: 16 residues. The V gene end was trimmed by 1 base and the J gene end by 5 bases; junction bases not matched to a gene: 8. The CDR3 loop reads CASSLVSGTGTETQYF. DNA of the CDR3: TGTGCCAGCAGCTTAGTCTCCGGGACAGGGACGGAGACCCAGTACTTC.

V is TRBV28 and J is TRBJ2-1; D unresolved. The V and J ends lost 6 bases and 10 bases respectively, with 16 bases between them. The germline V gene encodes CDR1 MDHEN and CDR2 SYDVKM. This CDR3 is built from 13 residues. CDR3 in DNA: TGTGCCAGCAGCCCCGGGCGCCTTGGAGAGCAGTTCTTC. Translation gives CASSPGRLGEQFF.

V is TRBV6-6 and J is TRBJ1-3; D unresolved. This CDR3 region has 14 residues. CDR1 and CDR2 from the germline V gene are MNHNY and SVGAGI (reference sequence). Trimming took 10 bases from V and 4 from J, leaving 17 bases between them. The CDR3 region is CATNPGLTGNTIYF. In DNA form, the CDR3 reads TGTGCCACAAACCCCGGGTTGACGGGAAACACCATATATTTT.

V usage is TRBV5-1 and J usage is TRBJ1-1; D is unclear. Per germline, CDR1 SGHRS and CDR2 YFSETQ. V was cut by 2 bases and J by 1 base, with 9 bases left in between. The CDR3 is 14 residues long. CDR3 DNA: TGCGCCAGCAGCTTTGAGACACCGAACACTGAAGCTTTCTTT. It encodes CASSFETPNTEAFF. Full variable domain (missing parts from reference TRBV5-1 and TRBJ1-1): KAGVTQTPRYLIKTRGQQVTLSCSPISGHRSVSWYQQTPGQGLQFLFEYFSETQRNKGNFPGRFSGRQFSNSRSEMNVSTLELGDSALYLCASSFETPNTEAFFGQGTRLTVV.

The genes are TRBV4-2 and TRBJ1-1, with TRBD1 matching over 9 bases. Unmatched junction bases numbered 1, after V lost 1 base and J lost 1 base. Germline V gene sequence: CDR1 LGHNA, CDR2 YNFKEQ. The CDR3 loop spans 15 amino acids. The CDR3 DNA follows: TGTGCCAGCAGCCAAGGGGGACAGGGGAACACTGAAGCTTTCTTT. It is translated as CASSQGGQGNTEAFF.

The CDR3, as DNA: TGCGCCAGCAGCTTCTCTGAGACGGGACTTAGCTCCTACAATGAGCAGTTCTTC. Amino acids: CASSFSETGLSSYNEQFF. The chain combines TRBV5-1 with TRBJ2-1; the D gene is possibly TRBD2 (6 bases). V was trimmed by 2 bases and J by 0 bases, leaving 18 bases between them. This CDR3 is built from 18 residues. Germline lookup yields CDR1 SGHRS and CDR2 YFSETQ.

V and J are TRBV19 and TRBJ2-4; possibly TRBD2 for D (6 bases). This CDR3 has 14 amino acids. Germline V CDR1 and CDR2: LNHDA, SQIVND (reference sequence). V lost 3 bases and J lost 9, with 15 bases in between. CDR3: CASSIAGLTGIQYF. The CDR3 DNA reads TGTGCCAGTAGTATCGCGGGACTCACGGGCATTCAGTACTTC.

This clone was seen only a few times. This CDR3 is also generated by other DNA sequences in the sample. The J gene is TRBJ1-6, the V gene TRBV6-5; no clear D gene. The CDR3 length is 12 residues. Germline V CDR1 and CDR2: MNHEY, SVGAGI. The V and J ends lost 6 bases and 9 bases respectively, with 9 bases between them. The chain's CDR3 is CASRIRGSPLHF. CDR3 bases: TGTGCCAGCAGAATACGAGGTTCACCCCTCCACTTT.

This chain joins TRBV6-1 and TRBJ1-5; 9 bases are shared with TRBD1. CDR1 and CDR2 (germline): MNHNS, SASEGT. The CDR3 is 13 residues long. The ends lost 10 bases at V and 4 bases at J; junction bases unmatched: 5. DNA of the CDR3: TGTGCCACCCGGGACAGGGAAAATCAGCCCCAGCATTTT. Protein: CATRDRENQPQHF.

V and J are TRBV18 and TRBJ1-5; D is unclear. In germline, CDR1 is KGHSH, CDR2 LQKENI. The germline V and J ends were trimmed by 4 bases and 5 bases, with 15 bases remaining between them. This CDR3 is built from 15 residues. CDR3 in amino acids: CASSLNGRRDQPQHF. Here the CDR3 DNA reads TGTGCCAGCTCACTAAACGGACGGCGGGATCAGCCCCAGCATTTT.

CDR3: CASSPGDRGQGTDTQYF. The CDR3 region has the DNA TGTGCCAGCAGCCCCGGGGACCGGGGACAGGGGACAGATACGCAGTATTTT. The gene calls are TRBV11-3 and TRBJ2-3; 10 bases map to TRBD1. Per germline, CDR1 SGHNT and CDR2 YENEEA. The V and J ends lost 5 bases and 3 bases, in that order; junction bases with no gene match: 11. This CDR3 comprises 17 residues.

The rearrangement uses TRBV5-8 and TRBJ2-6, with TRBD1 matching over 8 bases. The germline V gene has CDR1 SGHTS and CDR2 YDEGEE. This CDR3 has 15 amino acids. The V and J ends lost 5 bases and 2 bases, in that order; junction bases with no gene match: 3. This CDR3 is CASRRTGTGANVLTF. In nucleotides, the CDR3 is TGTGCCAGCAGAAGGACAGGGACTGGGGCCAACGTCCTGACTTTC.

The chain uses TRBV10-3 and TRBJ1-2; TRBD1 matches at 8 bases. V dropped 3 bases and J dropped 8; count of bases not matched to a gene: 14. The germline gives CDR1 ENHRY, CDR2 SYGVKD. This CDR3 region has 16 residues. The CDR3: CAISDLRTGTVRGYTF. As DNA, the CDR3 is TGTGCCATCAGTGATCTTCGGACAGGGACTGTGAGAGGCTACACCTTC.

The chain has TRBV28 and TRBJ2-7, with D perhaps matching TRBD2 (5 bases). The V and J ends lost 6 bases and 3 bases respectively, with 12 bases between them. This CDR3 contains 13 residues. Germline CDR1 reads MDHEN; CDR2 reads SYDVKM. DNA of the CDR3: TGTGCCAGCAGCCGCTCGGGGAGCTACGAGCAGTACTTC. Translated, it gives CASSRSGSYEQYF.

CDR3: CASSSQMNTEAFF. Written as DNA, the CDR3 is TGTGCCAGCAGCTCGCAGATGAACACTGAAGCTTTCTTT. The rearrangement joins TRBV7-6 to TRBJ1-1; D call uncertain. V lost 4 bases, J lost 0 bases, and 6 bases lay in between. Germline V lookup: CDR1 SGHVS, CDR2 FNYEAQ. The CDR3 is made up of 13 amino acids.

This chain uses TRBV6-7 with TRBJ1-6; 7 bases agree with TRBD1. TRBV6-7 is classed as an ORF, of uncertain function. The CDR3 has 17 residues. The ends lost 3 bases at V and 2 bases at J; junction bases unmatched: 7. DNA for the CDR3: TGTGCCAGCAGTTATAGGACAGGCTTGGCCTATAATTCACCCCTCCACTTT. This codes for CASSYRTGLAYNSPLHF.

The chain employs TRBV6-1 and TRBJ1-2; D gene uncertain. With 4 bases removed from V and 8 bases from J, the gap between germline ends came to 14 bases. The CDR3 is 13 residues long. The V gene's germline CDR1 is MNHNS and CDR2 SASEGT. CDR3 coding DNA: TGTGCCAGCAGTGTTGAAACGGCCAAAGGCTACACCTTC. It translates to CASSVETAKGYTF.

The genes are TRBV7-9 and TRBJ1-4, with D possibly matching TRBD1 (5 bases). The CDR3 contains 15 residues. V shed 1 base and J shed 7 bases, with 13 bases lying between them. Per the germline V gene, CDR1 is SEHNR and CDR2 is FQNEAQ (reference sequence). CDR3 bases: TGTGCCAGCAGCTTAGGCCAGGGTTGGGGTGAAAAACTGTTTTTT. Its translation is CASSLGQGWGEKLFF.